A single sample is the source of the 24 T cell receptor beta chains below, sequenced in a study of monozygotic twins with inflammatory bowel disease. TCRdb re-called the 5' RACE reads, yielding one record per CDR3 amino acid sequence without DNA. Its listing shows hundreds of thousands of distinct CDR3 sequences. Material for sequencing was blood. The receptors were gathered from a human donor with ulcerative colitis or Crohn's disease, or a healthy co-twin of an affected twin (not recorded which).

The chain joins TRBV29-1 to TRBJ2-7; TCRdb designates TRBD2, a call that cannot be tested without DNA. This CDR3 has 12 amino acids. Germline V gives CDR1 SQVTM, CDR2 ANQGSEA. CDR3 in amino acids: CSVGGLSYEQYF.

This chain joins TRBV7-2 and TRBJ2-4. CDR1 SGHTA and CDR2 FQGNSA come from the germline V gene. This CDR3 has 14 residues. CDR3 amino acids: CASSSFGAKNIQYF. Complete variable domain (other parts from reference TRBV7-2 and TRBJ2-4): GAGVSQSPSNKVTEKGKDVELRCDPISGHTALYWYRQSLGQGLEFLIYFQGNSAPDKSGLPSDRFSAERTGGSVSTLTIQRTQQEDSAVYLCASSSFGAKNIQYFGAGTRLSVL.

CDR3 sequence: CASSPGLAGGGSIQYF. The V and J genes are TRBV11-2 and TRBJ2-4; TCRdb picks TRBD2, but there is no DNA to check that call. There are 16 residues in the CDR3. Germline CDR1 and CDR2: SGHAT and FQNNGV. The variable domain in full, with the rest retrieved from reference TRBV11-2 and TRBJ2-4, is EAGVAQSPRYKIIEKRQSVAFWCNPISGHATLYWYQQILGQGPKLLIQFQNNGVVDDSQLPKDRFSAERLKGVDSTLKIQPAKLEDSAVYLCASSPGLAGGGSIQYFGAGTRLSVL.

The chain is built from TRBV28 and TRBJ1-2. Looked up from germline, CDR1 is MDHEN and CDR2 is SYDVKM. This CDR3 region has 14 residues. CDR3 in amino acids: CASSLIEDVYGYTF.

The V call is TRBV5-1, the J call TRBJ2-1. The CDR3 has 15 residues. Germline V lookup: CDR1 SGHRS, CDR2 YFSETQ. The CDR3 protein is CASSLPVLSYNEQFF.

This chain uses TRBV7-3 with TRBJ2-7; TCRdb gives TRBD1 as the D gene, but with no DNA this cannot be confirmed. The CDR3 length is 14 residues. Germline CDR1 SGHTA, CDR2 FQGTGA. This chain's CDR3 is CASSNDSFTYEQYF. The entire variable domain, with the rest obtained from reference TRBV7-3 and TRBJ2-7, is as follows: GAGVSQTPSNKVTEKGKYVELRCDPISGHTALYWYRQSLGQGPEFLIYFQGTGAADDSGLPNDRFFAVRPEGSVSTLKIQRTERGDSAVYLCASSNDSFTYEQYFGPGTRLTVT.

V gene TRBV7-9 combines with J gene TRBJ1-2. Germline assignment: CDR1 SEHNR and CDR2 FQNEAQ (reference sequence). This CDR3 region has 15 residues. CDR3 sequence: CASSFGRTLLDGYTF.

This sequence joins TRBV6-5 and TRBJ2-7. Germline V gene lookup returns CDR1 MNHEY and CDR2 SVGAGI. This CDR3 has 13 residues. CDR3 amino acids: CASSYRSPYEQYF.

This chain uses TRBV5-1 with TRBJ2-1; with no DNA, the TCRdb D assignment of TRBD2 cannot be verified. From germline, CDR1 is SGHRS and CDR2 YFSETQ. The CDR3 extends over 23 amino acids. CDR3 sequence: CASSRTPGLAGGFISRWANEQFF.

The chain joins TRBV28 to TRBJ2-3; lacking DNA, the TRBD1 call made by TCRdb goes unchecked. This CDR3 region has 15 residues. Germline lookup yields CDR1 MDHEN and CDR2 SYDVKM. The CDR3 here is CASSFGGAATDTQYF.

The chain is built from TRBV5-1 and TRBJ2-1; TCRdb's D gene call, TRBD2, goes unchecked for lack of DNA. From germline, CDR1 is SGHRS and CDR2 YFSETQ. This CDR3 comprises 15 residues. The CDR3 loop reads CASRPGLSSYNEQFF.

V usage is TRBV19 and J usage is TRBJ1-2; TCRdb names TRBD1, which stays unverified in the absence of DNA. Germline CDR1 LNHDA, CDR2 SQIVND (reference sequence). The CDR3 consists of 13 residues. CDR3 sequence reads: CASSRDSFYGYTF. The variable domain in full, completed from reference TRBV19 and TRBJ1-2, reads DGGITQSPKYLFRKEGQNVTLSCEQNLNHDAMYWYRQDPGQGLRLIYYSQIVNDFQKGDIAEGYSVSREKKESFPLTVTSAQKNPTAFYLCASSRDSFYGYTFGSGTRLTVV.

This chain uses TRBV7-9 with TRBJ2-2. The germline V gene has CDR1 SEHNR and CDR2 FQNEAQ (reference sequence). The CDR3 spans 14 residues. The CDR3 reads CASSAVPHTGELFF.

The chain is built from TRBV20-1 and TRBJ1-1; TCRdb selects TRBD1, and the lack of DNA leaves this call unchecked. The V gene's germline CDR1 is DFQATT and CDR2 SNEGSKA (reference sequence). The length of the CDR3 is 13 residues. CDR3 amino acids: CSAKTGGSTEAFF.

This sequence joins TRBV29-1 and TRBJ1-2. Germline CDR1 SQVTM, CDR2 ANQGSEA. CDR3 length equals 11 residues. The CDR3 loop is CSVVIDYGYTF.

The rearrangement uses TRBV9 and TRBJ1-2; TCRdb indicates TRBD1, and absent DNA this call remains unverified. Germline CDR1 and CDR2: SGDLS and YYNGEE. This CDR3 is 14 amino acids long. CDR3 sequence: CASSVDQGPYGYTF.

V and J are TRBV5-6 and TRBJ1-4; TCRdb's D call, TRBD1, is unchecked because there is no DNA. The germline CDR1 and CDR2 sequences are SGHDT and YYEEEE. The CDR3 is 15 residues long. This chain's CDR3 is CASSAGTVNREKLFF.

The chain is built from TRBV29-1 and TRBJ1-4; the D gene TCRdb calls, TRBD1, cannot be checked with no DNA. This CDR3 is 13 amino acids long. Germline V lookup: CDR1 SQVTM, CDR2 ANQGSEA. CDR3 amino acids: CSIETGGREKLFF.

The CDR3: CASSLEGAGKNIQYF. The V and J genes are TRBV28 and TRBJ2-4; the TCRdb D gene call, TRBD1, has no DNA to confirm it. From germline, CDR1 is MDHEN and CDR2 SYDVKM. The CDR3 covers 15 residues. Looking up the rest from reference TRBV28 and TRBJ2-4 gives the full variable domain: DVKVTQSSRYLVKRTGEKVFLECVQDMDHENMFWYRQDPGLGLRLIYFSYDVKMKEKGDIPEGYSVSREKKERFSLILESASTNQTSMYLCASSLEGAGKNIQYFGAGTRLSVL.

The V call is TRBV29-1, the J call TRBJ2-1; TCRdb's D call, TRBD2, is unchecked because there is no DNA. Germline V gene lookup returns CDR1 SQVTM and CDR2 ANQGSEA. There are 14 residues in the CDR3. CDR3 loop: CSAGASFTYNEQFF.

V and J are TRBV5-6 and TRBJ1-1. Germline CDR1 SGHDT, CDR2 YYEEEE. This CDR3 is built from 15 residues. Here the CDR3 reads CASSPKDRLNTEAFF.

The V gene is TRBV25-1, the J gene TRBJ2-5; no DNA is available, so the TRBD1 call from TCRdb remains unchecked. The CDR3 length is 16 residues. The germline V gene has CDR1 MGHDK and CDR2 SYGVNS. CDR3 region: CASSDYPGQSKRTQYF.

The rearrangement joins TRBV2 to TRBJ2-7; TCRdb selects TRBD1, and the lack of DNA leaves this call unchecked. The germline CDR1 and CDR2 sequences are SNHLY and FYNNEI. CDR3 length: 12 amino acids. The chain's CDR3 is CAGKDRAYEQYF.

V gene TRBV6-4 combines with J gene TRBJ2-1; the TCRdb call, TRBD1, lacks DNA for checking. CDR3 length equals 13 residues. The germline gives CDR1 MRHNA, CDR2 SNTAGT. This chain's CDR3 is CASSAGQHNEQFF.